Listed here are 26 T cell receptor beta chains from one sample, sequenced in a study of cytomegalovirus exposure and HLA in healthy donors. Researchers ran the PCR with 60 Vbeta and 13 Jbeta primers. Assay used: immunoSEQ multiplex PCR; TCRdb lists only in-frame clones, some missing. Here the sample spans some 100,000 clones, approximately 75% being singletons. Sequencing input: PBMCs. These receptors came from a woman in her forties in good health and CMV-seronegative.

This chain links TRBV7-2 with TRBJ2-3; 9 positions match TRBD2. The V gene end was trimmed by 5 bases and the J gene end by 0 bases; junction bases not matched to a gene: 15. The germline CDR1 and CDR2 sequences are SGHTA and FQGNSA. The CDR3 has 19 amino acids. The CDR3 nucleotides are TGTGCCAGCAGCCCCCCCAGGTCTAGCGGGGCGTCAAGCACAGATACGCAGTATTTT. This codes for CASSPPRSSGASSTDTQYF.

This clone appeared a few times. This chain uses TRBV2 with TRBJ2-2, with D unresolved. V lost 4 bases and J 3 bases, leaving 6 bases between the germline ends. The CDR3 is 13 amino acids. The germline V gene has CDR1 SNHLY and CDR2 FYNNEI. Here the CDR3 reads CASSGTYTGELFF. As DNA, the CDR3 is TGTGCCAGCAGTGGAACTTACACCGGGGAGCTGTTTTTT. The whole variable domain, remainder taken from reference TRBV2 and TRBJ2-2, is EPEVTQTPSHQVTQMGQEVILRCVPISNHLYFYWYRQILGQKVEFLVSFYNNEISEKSEIFDDQFSVERPDGSNFTLKIRSTKLEDSAMYFCASSGTYTGELFFGEGSRLTVL.

This chain joins TRBV7-2 and TRBJ2-3; TRBD2 agrees at 7 bases. CDR1 is SGHTA and CDR2 is FQGNSA in the germline V gene. Trimming cost V 1 base and J 2 bases; bases outside gene matches: 6. The CDR3 has 16 amino acids. For the CDR3, the DNA is TGTGCCAGCAGCTTAGGGTTGGGAGGGGTCACAGATACGCAGTATTTT. Protein: CASSLGLGGVTDTQYF.

J is TRBJ1-2 and V is TRBV19, with D possibly TRBD1 on 5 matching bases. V was shortened by 7 bases and J by 6 bases, with 18 bases between the two germline ends. The CDR3 loop spans 14 amino acids. Germline CDR1 reads LNHDA; CDR2 reads SQIVND (reference sequence). This chain's CDR3 is CASMHAGTLDGYTF. The CDR3 bases are TGTGCCAGTATGCACGCCGGGACTCTCGATGGCTACACCTTC. Looking up the rest from reference TRBV19 and TRBJ1-2 gives the full variable domain: DGGITQSPKYLFRKEGQNVTLSCEQNLNHDAMYWYRQDPGQGLRLIYYSQIVNDFQKGDIAEGYSVSREKKESFPLTVTSAQKNPTAFYLCASMHAGTLDGYTFGSGTRLTVV.

V usage is TRBV7-2 and J usage is TRBJ2-7; D gene ambiguous. The CDR3 loop spans 13 amino acids. The germline V gene has CDR1 SGHTA and CDR2 FQGNSA. V lost 3 bases and J lost 3, with 9 bases in between. The CDR3 spells CASSFGGIYEQYF. CDR3 nucleotides: TGTGCCAGCAGCTTTGGCGGTATCTACGAGCAGTACTTC.

The chain employs TRBV7-6 and TRBJ2-5, with TRBD1 as a possible D gene (6 bases). The CDR3 is 16 residues long. CDR1 SGHVS and CDR2 FNYEAQ come from the germline V gene. Trimming removed 0 bases at V and 2 bases at J, with 13 bases between. The CDR3 nucleotides are TGTGCCAGCAGCTTAGCGTTGACAGGTACACAAGAGACCCAGTACTTC. Protein product: CASSLALTGTQETQYF.

This chain connects TRBV5-1 to TRBJ2-7; TRBD1 agrees at 8 bases. There are 15 residues in the CDR3. Germline V gene sequence: CDR1 SGHRS, CDR2 YFSETQ. V lost 0 bases and J lost 4; bases outside the gene matches: 6. DNA for the CDR3: TGCGCCAGCAGCTTGGGATGGGACAGGATATACGAGCAGTACTTC. It yields the protein CASSLGWDRIYEQYF.

V is TRBV7-9 and J is TRBJ2-5; D is possibly TRBD2 (5 bases). V was trimmed by 4 bases and J by 4 bases, leaving 16 bases between them. This CDR3 is built from 15 residues. The germline V gene encodes CDR1 SEHNR and CDR2 FQNEAQ (reference sequence). CDR3 in DNA: TGTGCCAGCAGCTCATACGGACGGAGCGGAGAGACCCAGTACTTC. This sequence encodes CASSSYGRSGETQYF.

This chain connects TRBV10-3 to TRBJ2-6; D is ambiguous. CDR3 length equals 15 residues. Germline V gene sequence: CDR1 ENHRY, CDR2 SYGVKD. Trimming stripped 6 bases from V and 0 bases from J, with 9 bases between. The CDR3 nucleotides read TGTGCCATCAGACATTTTATCTCTGGGGCCAACGTCCTGACTTTC. It translates to CAIRHFISGANVLTF.

The chain carries TRBV2 and TRBJ1-5; D unresolved. The CDR3 is made up of 14 amino acids. Germline V gene data show CDR1 as SNHLY and CDR2 as FYNNEI. V dropped 7 bases and J dropped 3 bases, with 13 bases sitting between them. The CDR3 spells CASTGLRNNQPQHF. The CDR3 DNA reads as TGTGCCAGCACGGGGTTAAGAAACAATCAGCCCCAGCATTTT.

The chain uses TRBV7-9 and TRBJ2-7; D is possibly TRBD1 (6 bases). The germline V and J ends were trimmed by 4 bases and 0 bases, with 19 bases remaining between them. This CDR3 comprises 17 residues. Germline CDR1 and CDR2: SEHNR and FQNEAQ (reference sequence). The CDR3 region has the DNA TGTGCCAGCAGCTCCAGTGGGGGCTCAACTTTCTCCTACGAGCAGTACTTC. Encoded protein: CASSSSGGSTFSYEQYF.

Only a few counts were recorded for this clone. The chain joins TRBV28 to TRBJ2-7; maybe TRBD1 (6 bases). With 3 bases removed from V and 1 base from J, the gap between germline ends came to 16 bases. This CDR3 region has 16 residues. CDR1 and CDR2 from the germline V gene are MDHEN and SYDVKM. The CDR3 DNA reads as TGTGCCAGCAGTTTCTCGGGACACGGCTTATCCTACGAGCAGTACTTC. Translation gives CASSFSGHGLSYEQYF.

The J gene is TRBJ1-4, the V gene TRBV5-4, with 11 bases identical to TRBD1. CDR3 length equals 18 residues. Germline loops: CDR1 SGHNT, CDR2 YYREEE (reference sequence). The trim removed 3 bases at V and 3 bases at J, leaving 10 bases unmatched. CDR3 region: CASSSNRDRGTANEKLFF. DNA of the CDR3: TGTGCCAGCAGCTCCAACCGGGACAGGGGGACGGCTAATGAAAAACTGTTTTTT.

The gene calls are TRBV30 and TRBJ2-6; a possible D gene is TRBD1 (6 bases). The CDR3 consists of 17 residues. The germline V and J ends were trimmed by 1 base and 0 bases, with 13 bases remaining between them. Germline CDR1 GTSNPN, CDR2 SVGIG (reference sequence). The CDR3 nucleotides are TGTGCCTGGAGTGCCTCTACAGGGACCTCTGGGGCCAACGTCCTGACTTTC. As protein: CAWSASTGTSGANVLTF.

This clone was picked up a small number of times. This chain joins TRBV29-1 and TRBJ2-1; TRBD1 might be the D (5 bases). V lost 6 bases and J lost 6, with 18 bases in between. Germline-derived CDR1 and CDR2 are SQVTM and ANQGSEA. This CDR3 is built from 14 residues. This chain's CDR3 is CSVSKGRAVNEQFF. DNA of the CDR3: TGCAGCGTCTCCAAGGGCAGGGCTGTCAATGAGCAGTTCTTC.

The gene calls are TRBV6-1 and TRBJ2-3; maybe TRBD2 (5 bases). In germline, CDR1 is MNHNS, CDR2 SASEGT. Trimming cost V 11 bases and J 2 bases, with 14 bases left between them. The CDR3 loop spans 13 amino acids. CDR3 loop: CAAGVLLTDTQYF. The DNA for the CDR3 is TGTGCCGCGGGTGTCCTCCTCACAGATACGCAGTATTTT.

This chain links TRBV7-3 with TRBJ2-4, with 12 positions matching TRBD1. The CDR3 sequence is 16 residues long. Germline V gene data show CDR1 as SGHTA and CDR2 as FQGTGA. V was pared by 2 bases and J by 7 bases, with 6 bases of the junction left unmatched. CDR3 sequence (DNA): TGTGCCAGCAGCTTAGAGTCGGGACAGGGGGCTAACATTCAGTACTTC. It yields the protein CASSLESGQGANIQYF.

The V gene is TRBV6-5, the J gene TRBJ2-7; D is unclear. The CDR3 sequence is 13 residues long. Trimming shortened V by 2 bases and J by 1 base, and 6 bases separated the two germline ends. The germline V gene has CDR1 MNHEY and CDR2 SVGAGI. CDR3 loop: CASSYTVSYEQYF. For the CDR3, the DNA is TGTGCCAGCAGTTACACAGTTTCCTACGAGCAGTACTTC.

This chain links TRBV6-5 with TRBJ2-5, with 12 bases matching TRBD2. Germline lookup yields CDR1 MNHEY and CDR2 SVGAGI. CDR3 length equals 16 residues. V gave up 2 bases and J gave up 5 bases; unmatched junction bases: 6. The CDR3 nucleotides read TGTGCCAGCAGTTACCTAGCGGGGGGGAGGGGTGAGACCCAGTACTTC. Its translation is CASSYLAGGRGETQYF.

J is TRBJ1-6 and V is TRBV7-6; 8 bases fit TRBD1. CDR3 size: 16 residues. V was pared by 5 bases and J by 10 bases, with 13 bases of the junction left unmatched. In germline, CDR1 is SGHVS, CDR2 FNYEAQ. The CDR3 is CASSPRDRLRRSPLHF. The CDR3 region has the DNA TGTGCCAGCAGCCCCAGGGACAGGCTGAGGCGATCACCCCTCCACTTT.

This chain connects TRBV15 to TRBJ2-7; 7 bases match TRBD2. The trim removed 0 bases at V and 5 bases at J, leaving 7 bases unmatched. The CDR3 covers 15 residues. Germline V lookup: CDR1 LNHNV, CDR2 YYDKDF (reference sequence). In DNA, the CDR3 is TGTGCCACCAGCAGAGATCTCTTGGGGGGGAACGAGCAGTACTTC. This translates into CATSRDLLGGNEQYF.

This clone was observed a handful of times. This chain links TRBV11-2 with TRBJ2-2; D unclear. The germline V gene has CDR1 SGHAT and CDR2 FQNNGV. V was cut by 1 base and J by 3 bases, with 9 bases left in between. The CDR3 consists of 15 residues. CDR3 DNA: TGTGCCAGCAGCTTAGTTTCAGTCTACACCGGGGAGCTGTTTTTT. It encodes CASSLVSVYTGELFF.

As for this clone: One end of the junction is discordant with germline, which a read error may explain. The CDR3, as DNA: TGTTCCAGCAGCCCCGGACAGGGGCCGGCCGCGACTTATGGCTACACCTTC. Translated, it gives CSSSPGQGPAATYGYTF. The genes are TRBV7-9 and TRBJ1-2; 9 nucleotides align to TRBD1. The CDR3 runs to 17 residues. Germline V gene data show CDR1 as SEHNR and CDR2 as FQNEAQ (reference sequence).

The chain uses TRBV6-1 and TRBJ2-7; 10 bases match TRBD2. CDR3 length equals 15 residues. The ends lost 0 bases at V and 3 bases at J; junction bases unmatched: 2. The germline V gene encodes CDR1 MNHNS and CDR2 SASEGT. DNA for the CDR3: TGTGCCAGCAGTGAAGCCAGCGGGGGGGGCTACGAGCAGTACTTC. This codes for CASSEASGGGYEQYF.

The V call is TRBV19, the J call TRBJ2-7; 7 nucleotides agree with TRBD1. Trimming removed 6 bases from V and 2 bases from J; junction bases left unmatched: 1. In germline, CDR1 is LNHDA, CDR2 SQIVND (reference sequence). This CDR3 contains 12 residues. The CDR3, as DNA: TGTGCCAGTAGAGGGGGCCCCTACGAGCAGTACTTC. Amino acid sequence: CASRGGPYEQYF.

V and J are TRBV19 and TRBJ1-2; maybe TRBD1 (5 bases). The V gene's germline CDR1 is LNHDA and CDR2 SQIVND (reference sequence). This CDR3 is 13 amino acids long. The V end lost 3 bases, the J end lost 8 bases, and 13 bases lay between the germline ends. The CDR3 nucleotides read TGTGCCAGTAGTATCGGGACTCATGGGGGCTACACCTTC. Amino acids: CASSIGTHGGYTF.